This TCR beta chain was observed in a study of cytomegalovirus exposure and HLA in healthy donors (dated by TCRdb to 2016 to 2017). Regarding the complete study: In an earlier analysis of 450 to 750 of the donors, 276 Gb of sequence data and 117 million unique TCR beta sequences from 150 million to 200 million T cells were reported. An early release that covered about 640 HLA-typed donors contained approximately 300 gigabases of sequencing data and roughly 84 million unique TCR sequences. Of the roughly 400 genotyped donors, over 80% were placed in the genetic ancestry cluster associated with self-reported Caucasian donors. The study aimed to test whether cataloging public T cell receptors could reveal signatures of past pathogen exposure. The T cell repertoires of around 670 subjects were profiled by immunosequencing and related to cytomegalovirus serostatus. Besides the first cohort of some 670 subjects, a separate validation cohort made up of roughly 120 different subjects was used. The study combined high-throughput TCR immunosequencing, statistical association of individual TCRs with disease status, and machine learning to predict cytomegalovirus infection status. A later analysis re-analyzed previously published TCR beta repertoires from 666 donors and added high-resolution HLA genotyping to study TCR occurrence patterns. Rather than using new phenotypic data, the later analysis identified candidate immune exposures from TCR beta sequences and from how often those sequences occurred across donors. In an earlier analysis of over 550 of the donors, high-throughput TCR beta sequencing was used to judge whether each TCR beta V gene segment behaved as functional or pseudogenic. Alongside the repertoire data, information on donor age, sex, ethnicity and CMV serostatus was compiled. A later genetic analysis took genome-wide SNP genotypes for 398 of the 666 donors and used that subset as a discovery cohort. Every repertoire in the discovery cohort had been generated on one and the same sequencing platform. HLA typing included class I and class II loci at four-digit resolution. Typing coverage differed by locus: A, B, C, DRB1 and DQB1 were typed in about 629-640 donors, DQA1 in roughly 500, DPA1 in nearly 610, and DPB1 in 472. Roughly 5 DR-DQ haplotypes were handled as single units for association and clustering, since linkage in the cohort was strong. Among 300 to 500 genotyped donors of the cohort, an average of around 250,000 unique TCR beta nucleotide sequences was sequenced per donor, of which 15% to 20% were non-productive. Broad study findings and their caveats: A later analysis found that most CMV-associated TCR beta chains appeared HLA-restricted, with HLA associations seemingly driven largely by CMV exposure. Presence/absence analyses assumed roughly uniform sequencing depth across donors, an assumption that may not hold. The study gave a list of about 160 TCR beta chains associated with cytomegalovirus. HLA typing was unavailable for some donors at each locus, so association tests used only the typed subset. Compared with equally common non-associated chains, HLA-associated TCR beta chains in a later analysis were more clonally expanded and had lower generation probabilities. Three of the identified cytomegalovirus-associated TCR beta chains were confirmed in vitro to be specific for cytomegalovirus antigens. A group of highly shared sequence variants was considered likely to be a technical artifact of the sequencing pipeline. Roughly 15 rarely observed V segments, including chromosome 9 orphons, were excluded from the earlier analysis of a few hundred of the donors because counts were too low. Compared with the roughly 670-donor mean, donors in an Asian-associated ancestry cluster had fewer N-insertions in productive TCRs, according to a later genetic analysis. In a later analysis, the rate of TCR association differed among HLA loci, with DRB1 alleles having the most associated TCRs and HLA-C alleles having the fewest. The authors suggested that the approach could potentially be extended to other disease states and immunological phenotypes. A later analysis associated 17,000 or so TCR beta sequences with specific HLA alleles at a false discovery rate of 0.05. Some IMGT-functional V segments, including TRBV6-2 and TRBV6-3, could not be told apart with the 87-base-pair reads, so those segments were excluded. Linkage disequilibrium might explain the correlated functional status among segregating V segments, but an unknown experimental factor could not be ruled out. While some public TCRs were present in many individuals, most TCR sequences turned up only very rarely across donors. In this cohort, only TCR beta chains were sequenced, and detectable features were limited by the absence of alpha or paired-chain data. In a later analysis, several top co-occurrence clusters were reported to appear linked to parvovirus B19, influenza, CMV and Epstein-Barr virus. An association between a missense DCLRE1C variant and V-gene and J-gene trimming of TCR beta chains was found in a later genetic analysis and replicated in an independent cohort. A further reported finding was that TCR beta sequences accurately predicted the HLA-A and HLA-B alleles for most subjects in the first cohort. An earlier analysis of 587 of the donors showed that most TCR beta V segments appeared in productive rearrangements either about 90% or about 30% of the time, which broadly matched IMGT annotations. Strong co-occurrence of HLA alleles, especially DR and DQ, made assigning TCR associations to individual alleles difficult. The classifier was reported to diagnose cytomegalovirus status with high specificity and sensitivity in both the original cohort and the validation cohort. For the cohort, immune exposure information was limited to CMV serostatus.

The cohort consisted of 600 to 750 healthy bone marrow donors. At the time of sampling, all cohort members were nominally healthy, though unrecorded immune exposures were likely present. The donor was CMV seropositive and was included in the group of 300 or so seropositive cohort members. Every donor gave a peripheral blood sample, and the peripheral blood mononuclear cells from that sample were used for TCR beta sequencing. Genomic DNA extraction from the blood cell samples was performed with the Qiagen DNeasy Blood Extraction Kit. To prepare the library, the immunoSEQ multiplex PCR assay was applied. For the multiplex PCR, a mixture combining 60 forward primers for TCR Vbeta segments and 13 reverse primers for TCR Jbeta segments was used. The CDR3 region of rearranged TCR beta genes was amplified from genomic DNA by a multiplex PCR assay. On the Illumina HiSeq System, the amplified TCR beta libraries were sequenced as 87-base-pair reads. The authors' analysis ran thus. Across the 700 or so repertoires, a later analysis counted tens of millions of unique TCR beta chains, about 10 million of which were shared by at least two donors. Raw reads were error-corrected and collapsed into unique sequences with a nearest-neighbor algorithm that merged closely related sequences to remove PCR and sequencing errors. To assign V, D and J gene segments, CDR3 sequences were aligned to IMGT reference sequences. For a sequence to be retained, a match of at least six nucleotides to both a V gene segment and a J gene segment was required. Rearrangements were called productive when the CDR3 lacked stop codons and stayed in frame with V and J; all others were non-productive. Following IMGT convention, CDR3 was defined as the stretch from the second conserved V-encoded cysteine up to the conserved J-encoded phenylalanine. Sequences without an unambiguous match to a single V gene segment were excluded from the earlier analysis of about 600 of the donors. An earlier analysis of several hundred of the donors classified V segments as functional when productive rearrangements were above 56.7% and as segregating when the standard deviation between donors was above 5%. To diagnose cytomegalovirus status from the catalog of TCR beta chain sequences, a statistical classification framework was built. A later analysis assigned V and J genes by comparing TCR nucleotide sequences with IMGT/GENE-DB human TR gene sequences. The TCRdist pipeline was used in a later analysis to assign CDR3 sequences and most-parsimonious VDJ recombination scenarios. In a later analysis, each TCR beta chain was defined by its CDR3 amino acid sequence together with its V-gene family, and reads without a unique V-gene family were excluded. As a way to deal with suspected cross-contamination and a sequencing artifact, a later analysis dropped roughly 620 nucleotide sequences that were highly shared and had low generation probability. In a later analysis, a clonal expansion index was calculated for each public chain from normalized within-repertoire ranks of inferred template counts. In a later analysis, generation probabilities were computed using a VDJ recombination model fitted to out-of-frame rearrangements, and the results were checked against IGoR. Hypergeometric tests were used in a later analysis to score TCR-TCR, TCR-HLA and TCR-CMV co-occurrence, with a repertoire-size bias correction applied to the TCR pairs. False discovery rates were estimated in a later analysis by permuting HLA or CMV assignments 20 times. In a later analysis, co-occurring TCRs were grouped using DBSCAN, and TCRdist sequence similarity was added for clustering within HLA-allele-positive subsets. For co-occurrence clustering, repertoires with fewer than 30,000 or more than 120,000 public chains were excluded, along with about five repertoires with anomalous nucleotide sharing. TCRdb stores this immuneACCESS table with in-frame sequences only. Part of the clones is absent; in the studies checked, under half of the shortfall reflects unresolved V genes, and no reason is known for the rest. V and J calls and clone size are those listed in that table; D and trimming were worked out from the DNA. For this sample there are around 76,000 clones; around 73% appear just once. The top ten hold 7.5% to 10% of the sample.

From a lookup of the germline V gene, CDR1 and CDR2 are SGHRS and YFSETQ. V loses 2 bases, J loses 5 bases, and the germline ends lie 14 bases apart. Counted from cysteine to phenylalanine, this CDR3 has 15 amino acids. The entry retains the CDR3 DNA only, 45 bases that are in frame from base 1. For this clone: Its antigen remains undetermined. No quality values exist for individual bases; no much larger clone is one base distant.

The sequenced sample was PBMCs. The chain employs TRBV5-1 and TRBJ1-5, and possibly TRBD1, on 5 matching bases. The sequence came from a woman aged 35 to 49 in good health and CMV-seropositive. The nucleotide sequence reads as follows: TGCGCCAGCAGCTTCGAAACAGGTGTGGATCAGCCCCAGCATTTT. Its translation is CASSFETGVDQPQHF.